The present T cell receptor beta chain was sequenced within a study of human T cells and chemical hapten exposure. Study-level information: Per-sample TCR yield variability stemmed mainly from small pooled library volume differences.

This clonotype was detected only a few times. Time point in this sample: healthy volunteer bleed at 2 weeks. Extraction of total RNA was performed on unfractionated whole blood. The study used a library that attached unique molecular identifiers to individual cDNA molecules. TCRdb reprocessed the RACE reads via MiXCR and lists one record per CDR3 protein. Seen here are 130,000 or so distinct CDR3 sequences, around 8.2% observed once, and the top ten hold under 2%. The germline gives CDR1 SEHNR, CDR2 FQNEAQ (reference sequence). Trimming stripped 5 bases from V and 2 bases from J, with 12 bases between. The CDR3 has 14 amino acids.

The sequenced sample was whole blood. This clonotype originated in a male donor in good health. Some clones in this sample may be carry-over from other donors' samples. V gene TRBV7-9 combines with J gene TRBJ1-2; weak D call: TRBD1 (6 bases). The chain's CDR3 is CASSQDSDNYGYTF. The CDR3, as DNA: TGTGCCAGCAGCCAGGACAGCGACAACTATGGCTACACCTTC.